Below, 28 T cell receptor beta chains from the same sample are listed, as sequenced in a study of blood T cell repertoires in COVID-19. Some clones are missing from TCRdb's copy, which holds only in-frame ones; the method was immunoSEQ multiplex PCR. Among some 150,000 clones listed, approximately 85% were seen once. Sequenced input: peripheral blood. These TCRs come from a man aged 40-55 years who had recovered from COVID-19.

The chain uses TRBV11-2 and TRBJ2-7; D may be TRBD2 (5 bases). This CDR3 is 13 amino acids long. V was clipped by 5 bases and J by 3 bases, with 11 bases between them. The germline V gene encodes CDR1 SGHAT and CDR2 FQNNGV. CDR3 DNA: TGTGCCAGCAGCGAGGGCGGCGGCTACGAGCAGTACTTC. It is translated as CASSEGGGYEQYF.

The rearrangement links TRBV10-3 to TRBJ1-5; TRBD1 matches 9 bases. The CDR3 spans 13 residues. Germline lookup yields CDR1 ENHRY and CDR2 SYGVKD. The J segment lost 15 bases and the V segment lost 2 bases, leaving 8 bases of the junction unmatched. This CDR3 is CAISEAQGAAGHF. CDR3 sequence (DNA): TGTGCCATCAGTGAGGCACAGGGGGCCGCCGGGCATTTT.

This chain joins TRBV10-3 and TRBJ2-5, with 8 bases aligning to TRBD2. The trim removed 8 bases at V and 4 bases at J, leaving 9 bases unmatched. Germline V gives CDR1 ENHRY, CDR2 SYGVKD. The CDR3 length is 14 residues. CDR3 nucleotides: TGTGCCATCGGTAGCGGGGCATCGAGAGAGACCCAGTACTTC. This encodes CAIGSGASRETQYF.

In its sample, this clone was seen once. The genes are TRBV7-2 and TRBJ2-3; 7 bases fit TRBD2. CDR1 SGHTA and CDR2 FQGNSA come from the germline V gene. V trimming: 4 bases; J trimming: 8 bases; junction bases outside the gene matches: 15. The CDR3 runs to 16 residues. The CDR3 protein is CASSSHPPKAGSTQYF. DNA of the CDR3: TGTGCCAGCAGCTCTCACCCCCCAAAAGCGGGAAGTACGCAGTATTTT.

The chain employs TRBV7-8 and TRBJ1-2; D uncertain. The CDR3 length is 16 residues. Germline lookup yields CDR1 SGHVS and CDR2 FQNEAQ. V was pared by 1 base and J by 0 bases, with 12 bases between. The CDR3 DNA sequence: TGTGCCAGCAGCTTAGAAGCAGGTGTGACTAACTATGGCTACACCTTC. Translation: CASSLEAGVTNYGYTF. Drawing the rest from reference TRBV7-8 and TRBJ1-2, the complete variable domain is GAGVSQSPRYKVAKRGQDVALRCDPISGHVSLFWYQQALGQGPEFLTYFQNEAQLDKSGLPSDRFFAERPEGSVSTLKIQRTQQEDSAVYLCASSLEAGVTNYGYTFGSGTRLTVV.

V gene TRBV2 combines with J gene TRBJ1-4; D is ambiguous. The germline CDR1 and CDR2 sequences are SNHLY and FYNNEI. The CDR3 runs 10 residues. V dropped 8 bases and J dropped 11 bases, with 9 bases sitting between them. CDR3 DNA sequence: TGTGCCAGCTCTGAGGTGAAACTGTTTTTT. Amino acid sequence: CASSEVKLFF. The full variable domain, rest sourced from reference TRBV2 and TRBJ1-4, is EPEVTQTPSHQVTQMGQEVILRCVPISNHLYFYWYRQILGQKVEFLVSFYNNEISEKSEIFDDQFSVERPDGSNFTLKIRSTKLEDSAMYFCASSEVKLFFGSGTQLSVL.

This clone appeared a few times. V usage is TRBV28 and J usage is TRBJ2-3; D remains unclear. The CDR3 consists of 15 residues. The germline V and J ends were trimmed by 5 bases and 2 bases, with 14 bases remaining between them. The germline V gene encodes CDR1 MDHEN and CDR2 SYDVKM. The CDR3 nucleotides read TGTGCCAGCAGTCCACCAAATGAACTCACAGATACGCAGTATTTT. It specifies CASSPPNELTDTQYF. The full variable domain, completed using reference TRBV28 and TRBJ2-3, is DVKVTQSSRYLVKRTGEKVFLECVQDMDHENMFWYRQDPGLGLRLIYFSYDVKMKEKGDIPEGYSVSREKKERFSLILESASTNQTSMYLCASSPPNELTDTQYFGPGTRLTVL.

The chain uses TRBV11-3 and TRBJ1-2; TRBD1 is a possible D gene (5 bases). V was pared by 2 bases and J by 6 bases, with 10 bases between. CDR3 length: 13 residues. Germline V gene lookup returns CDR1 SGHNT and CDR2 YENEEA. The CDR3 DNA follows: TGTGCCAGCAGCTTAAGGTCAGGGAATGGCTACACCTTC. Translating gives CASSLRSGNGYTF.

This chain uses TRBV3-1 (or the pseudogene TRBV3-2) with TRBJ1-1; 9 nucleotides agree with TRBD1. CDR3 length: 15 residues. The germline V gene encodes CDR1 LGHDT and CDR2 YNNKEL (reference sequence). V was clipped by 1 base and J by 4 bases; unmatched bases: 4. CDR3 in amino acids: CASSQGTGVSTEAFF. The CDR3 coding sequence is TGTGCCAGCAGCCAAGGGACAGGGGTCTCCACTGAAGCTTTCTTT.

The chain couples TRBV7-2 to TRBJ2-7; the D gene is possibly TRBD2 (5 bases). Germline assignment: CDR1 SGHTA and CDR2 FQGNSA. V lost 5 bases and J lost 4, with 18 bases in between. The CDR3 loop spans 15 amino acids. The CDR3 DNA follows: TGTGCCAGCAGCCCAACGAGGGCTCAAACATACGAGCAGTACTTC. Its translation is CASSPTRAQTYEQYF.

The chain links TRBV6-6 to TRBJ2-3, with D perhaps matching TRBD2 (6 bases). Germline V gene data show CDR1 as MNHNY and CDR2 as SVGAGI (reference sequence). The ends were cut back, 7 bases at V and 5 bases at J, with 10 bases in the middle. This CDR3 region has 12 residues. The CDR3 region is CASKEGLDTQYF. The DNA for the CDR3 is TGTGCCAGCAAGGAGGGGTTAGATACGCAGTATTTT.

V is TRBV9 and J is TRBJ2-1; TRBD2 agrees at 8 bases. CDR1 is SGDLS, CDR2 YYNGEE, per germline. The V and J ends lost 4 bases and 1 base, in that order; junction bases with no gene match: 4. The CDR3 extends over 15 amino acids. The CDR3 bases are TGTGCCAGCAGCTCCGGGACTAGTTCCTACAATGAGCAGTTCTTC. This gives the protein CASSSGTSSYNEQFF.

V is TRBV4-1 and J is TRBJ1-1; the D is unclear. The germline V gene encodes CDR1 MGHRA and CDR2 YSYEKL. This CDR3 is built from 15 residues. V gave up 1 base and J gave up 4 bases, with 13 bases separating them. The CDR3 DNA follows: TGCGCCAGCAGCCAAGCCATGGGTTTAGCCACTGAAGCTTTCTTT. Translating gives CASSQAMGLATEAFF.

The chain carries TRBV19 and TRBJ2-7; D call uncertain. The V and J ends lost 4 bases and 0 bases respectively, with 16 bases between them. The germline V gene has CDR1 LNHDA and CDR2 SQIVND (reference sequence). The CDR3 length is 16 residues. CDR3: CASSTGVGHSSYEQYF. Written as DNA, the CDR3 is TGTGCCAGTAGTACGGGTGTCGGCCATAGCTCCTACGAGCAGTACTTC.

V usage is TRBV18 and J usage is TRBJ1-5, with D possibly being TRBD1 (5 bases). The CDR3 runs 14 residues. Germline values: CDR1 KGHSH, CDR2 LQKENI. The ends were cut back, 4 bases at V and 0 bases at J, with 7 bases in the middle. The chain's CDR3 is CASSLTVSNQPQHF. As DNA, the CDR3 is TGTGCCAGCTCACTGACAGTTAGCAATCAGCCCCAGCATTTT.

J is TRBJ2-5 and V is TRBV3-1 (or the pseudogene TRBV3-2); no clear D gene. Germline V gene data show CDR1 as LGHDT and CDR2 as YNNKEL (reference sequence). The CDR3 length is 15 residues. Trimming pared 4 bases from V and 0 bases from J, leaving 12 bases between. This chain's CDR3 is CASSPLPPYQETQYF. CDR3 coding DNA: TGTGCCAGCAGCCCCCTCCCTCCGTACCAAGAGACCCAGTACTTC.

This clone was seen a single time. The chain carries TRBV5-1 and TRBJ2-5; D is unclear. Germline loops: CDR1 SGHRS, CDR2 YFSETQ. V was clipped by 4 bases and J by 0 bases, with 16 bases between them. This CDR3 is 16 amino acids long. CDR3 protein: CASSVRSLINQETQYF. DNA for the CDR3: TGCGCCAGCAGCGTGAGGAGTTTGATAAACCAAGAGACCCAGTACTTC.

This rearrangement joins TRBV4-1 to TRBJ1-2, with 9 nucleotides matching TRBD1. J was trimmed by 4 bases and V by 0 bases; bases with no gene match: 9. The CDR3 is 17 residues long. Germline V CDR1 and CDR2: MGHRA, YSYEKL. The CDR3 region is CASSQDPPRDRAYGYTF. CDR3 DNA: TGCGCCAGCAGCCAAGACCCCCCCCGGGACAGGGCCTATGGCTACACCTTC.

Here the CDR3 DNA reads TGTGCCAGCAGCCAAGACAGGGGTCGGACCGGGGAGCTGTTTTTT. It specifies CASSQDRGRTGELFF. This chain connects TRBV14 to TRBJ2-2; D might be TRBD1 (6 bases). The V gene lost 0 bases and the J gene lost 5 bases, with 10 bases spanning the gap. The CDR3 contains 15 residues. Germline CDR1 is SGHDN and CDR2 is FVKESK.

The rearrangement joins TRBV15 to TRBJ2-5; D not certain. V was cut by 0 bases and J by 0 bases, with 5 bases left in between. This CDR3 contains 14 residues. Germline assignment: CDR1 LNHNV and CDR2 YYDKDF (reference sequence). The CDR3 protein is CATSRDVDQETQYF. The CDR3 DNA reads TGTGCCACCAGCAGAGATGTCGACCAAGAGACCCAGTACTTC. Using reference TRBV15 and TRBJ2-5 for the parts outside the CDR3, the full variable domain is DAMVIQNPRYQVTQFGKPVTLSCSQTLNHNVMYWYQQKSSQAPKLLFHYYDKDFNNEADTPDNFQSRRPNTSFCFLDIRSPGLGDTAMYLCATSRDVDQETQYFGPGTRLLVL.

The genes are TRBV23-1 and TRBJ1-2, with 8 bases fitting TRBD1. TRBV23-1 is an ORF, with its function uncertain. The V gene end was trimmed by 4 bases and the J gene end by 6 bases; junction bases not matched to a gene: 1. There are 12 residues in the CDR3. The CDR3 bases are TGCGCCAGCAGTCTACAGGGGGATGGCTACACCTTC. Its translation: CASSLQGDGYTF.

The chain is built from TRBV27 and TRBJ2-5; 7 bases line up with TRBD2. CDR1 and CDR2 from the germline V gene are MNHEY and SMNVEV (reference sequence). V trimming: 4 bases; J trimming: 5 bases; junction bases outside the gene matches: 22. The CDR3 runs 19 residues. The CDR3 loop reads CASSSSLMGLLQGGETQYF. For the CDR3, the DNA is TGTGCCAGCAGTTCCTCCCTAATGGGTCTCCTCCAGGGAGGGGAGACCCAGTACTTC.

This clone was counted a few times. The chain has TRBV5-5 and TRBJ2-7, with D unresolved. Germline V gene lookup returns CDR1 SGHKS and CDR2 YYEKEE (reference sequence). This CDR3 has 17 residues. Trimming removed 4 bases from V and 3 bases from J, with 23 bases in between. CDR3 sequence reads: CASSIRRLGGTHYEQYF. The CDR3, as DNA: TGTGCCAGCAGCATTCGACGGCTCGGCGGAACCCACTACGAGCAGTACTTC.

This chain links TRBV23-1 with TRBJ2-7; 8 positions agree with TRBD1. TRBV23-1 qualifies as an ORF whose function is uncertain. The junction had 1 base not matched to a gene; V was cut back by 0 bases and J by 6 bases. This CDR3 spans 13 amino acids. The CDR3 DNA reads TGCGCCAGCAGTCAATCGACAGGGGTCGAGCAGTACTTC. This translates into CASSQSTGVEQYF.

The chain is built from TRBV12-5 and TRBJ1-1; D gene uncertain. This CDR3 contains 13 residues. V lost 1 base to trimming and J lost 10 bases, with 13 bases between them. CDR1 is LGHNT and CDR2 is FRNRAP in the germline V gene. CDR3 DNA: TGTGCTAGTGGTTTGGGTACGGGAGGGAGAGCTTTCTTT. Its protein is CASGLGTGGRAFF.

J is TRBJ2-7 and V is TRBV7-9; 7 nucleotides align to TRBD1. The CDR3 consists of 14 residues. Looked up from germline, CDR1 is SEHNR and CDR2 is FQNEAQ (reference sequence). V trimming: 5 bases; J trimming: 2 bases; junction bases outside the gene matches: 6. CDR3 amino acids: CASSQGGQPYEQYF. The CDR3 DNA is TGTGCCAGCAGCCAAGGGGGACAGCCCTACGAGCAGTACTTC.

J is TRBJ1-6 and V is TRBV19, with D maybe TRBD1 (5 bases). V lost 7 bases to trimming and J lost 7 bases, with 11 bases between them. The germline V gene has CDR1 LNHDA and CDR2 SQIVND (reference sequence). The CDR3 loop spans 13 amino acids. CDR3 amino acids: CASTQGGNSPLHF. CDR3 bases: TGTGCCAGTACCCAGGGAGGGAATTCACCCCTCCACTTT.

The chain is built from TRBV28 and TRBJ2-3; 10 bases align to TRBD2. The length of the CDR3 is 15 residues. V shed 6 bases and J 1 base; nucleotides not matched to a gene: 4. Germline-derived CDR1 and CDR2 are MDHEN and SYDVKM. The CDR3 DNA follows: TGTGCCAGCAGCCCTAGCGGGAGAGGCACAGATACGCAGTATTTT. It yields the protein CASSPSGRGTDTQYF.